The sample holds one count of the clone carrying this T cell receptor (beta chain). This entry belongs to a study of blood T cell repertoires in COVID-19. This CDR3 spans 15 amino acids. Trimming took 3 bases from V and 3 from J, leaving 12 bases between them. The germline V gene has CDR1 SGHAT and CDR2 FQNNGV. Repertoires were generated with immunoSEQ multiplex PCR, while TCRdb's copy carries only in-frame clones and drops some. The data contain a few hundred thousand clones, roughly 90% of them singletons. The genes are TRBV11-2 and TRBJ1-5; D possibly corresponds to TRBD1 (6 bases). Material for sequencing was peripheral blood. This sequence was found in a man aged 30-40 years who had recovered from COVID-19. The CDR3 region has the DNA TGTGCCAGCAGCTTTACAGGGTCCCCCAATCAGCCCCAGCATTTT. It codes for CASSFTGSPNQPQHF.